One and the same sample provided the 21 T cell receptor beta chains below, sequenced in a study of blood T cell repertoires in COVID-19. TCRdb keeps only in-frame clones here, not all; method: immunoSEQ multiplex PCR. The top ten clones hold roughly 0.54% of a sample with over 150,000 clones, about 90% of them seen once. Sequencing used peripheral blood. These receptors all stem from a man in his forties or fifties with acute or convalescent COVID-19.

The V and J genes are TRBV7-9 and TRBJ1-1; TRBD1 matches 10 bases. Germline CDR1 SEHNR, CDR2 FQNEAQ (reference sequence). J was trimmed by 1 base and V by 5 bases; bases with no gene match: 16. CDR3 size: 19 residues. In DNA, the CDR3 is TGTGCCAGCAGCCTAAGGTCCTCGGGACAGGGGACCAGGAACACTGAAGCTTTCTTT. The encoded protein is CASSLRSSGQGTRNTEAFF.

The chain recombines TRBV18 with TRBJ2-7; D is uncertain. Trimming took off 0 bases at V and 0 bases at J, with 6 bases between the two ends. The CDR3 is 14 amino acids. Germline V gene sequence: CDR1 KGHSH, CDR2 LQKENI. In DNA form, the CDR3 reads TGTGCCAGCTCACCACCGGCGGACTCCTACGAGCAGTACTTC. Its protein is CASSPPADSYEQYF.

V and J are TRBV27 and TRBJ1-2; 7 positions match TRBD1. Germline V gene sequence: CDR1 MNHEY, CDR2 SMNVEV (reference sequence). J lost 7 bases, V lost 5 bases, and 10 bases had no gene match. The CDR3 has 14 residues. This CDR3 reads CASSNPWQGGGYTF. CDR3 bases: TGTGCCAGCAGTAACCCTTGGCAGGGGGGTGGCTACACCTTC.

The V call is TRBV29-1, the J call TRBJ2-1; D gene uncertain. CDR3 length: 13 amino acids. Between the trimmed V and J ends, which lost 3 bases and 0 bases, there was a span of 6 bases. Germline-derived CDR1 and CDR2 are SQVTM and ANQGSEA. The CDR3 DNA follows: TGCAGCGTTGAGCGGATCTCCTACAATGAGCAGTTCTTC. It yields the protein CSVERISYNEQFF.

The CDR3 DNA reads TGTGCCAGTAGTATAGAGTCCCGGGTGGCACGCGGGAGGGTCACCGGGGAGCTGTTTTTT. Translating gives CASSIESRVARGRVTGELFF. The chain carries TRBV19 and TRBJ2-2, with 9 positions matching TRBD2. The CDR3 is 20 amino acids. V gave up 0 bases and J gave up 4 bases; unmatched junction bases: 15. Germline CDR1 and CDR2: LNHDA and SQIVND (reference sequence).

In nucleotides, the CDR3 is TGTGCCAGTAGTACAACCCAGGGGGTAATTGGCTACACCTTC. It translates to CASSTTQGVIGYTF. The rearrangement uses TRBV19 and TRBJ1-2; 7 bases line up with TRBD1. The CDR3 is 14 amino acids. J gave up 7 bases and V 4 bases, and 9 bases lay outside the gene matches. Looked up from germline, CDR1 is LNHDA and CDR2 is SQIVND (reference sequence).

This chain links TRBV5-6 with TRBJ2-5; TRBD2 matches at 10 bases. Germline-derived CDR1 and CDR2 are SGHDT and YYEEEE. Germline trimming cut 4 bases from V and 5 bases from J; bases unmatched to any gene: 14. CDR3 length equals 17 residues. As DNA, the CDR3 is TGTGCCAGCAGCCCCCGGAGATCTAGCGGGAGTGAGGAGACCCAGTACTTC. Protein: CASSPRRSSGSEETQYF. Filled out from reference TRBV5-6 and TRBJ2-5, the complete variable domain reads DAGVTQSPTHLIKTRGQQVTLRCSPKSGHDTVSWYQQALGQGPQFIFQYYEEEERQRGNFPDRFSGHQFPNYSSELNVNALLLGDSALYLCASSPRRSSGSEETQYFGPGTRLLVL.

The rearrangement links TRBV2 to TRBJ2-2; the match to TRBD2 covers 14 bases. With 8 bases clipped from V and 3 bases from J, the junction kept 8 bases outside the gene matches. The V gene's germline CDR1 is SNHLY and CDR2 FYNNEI. The CDR3 extends over 17 amino acids. As DNA, the CDR3 is TGTGCCAGCCGACGGACTAGCGGGGGGTCAGACACCGGGGAGCTGTTTTTT. Translating it yields CASRRTSGGSDTGELFF.

Notes on this clone: Other nucleotide sequences from this sample produce the same CDR3. This chain connects TRBV7-3 to TRBJ2-1, with 11 nucleotides matching TRBD2. The trim removed 5 bases at V and 4 bases at J, leaving 4 bases unmatched. Germline loops: CDR1 SGHTA, CDR2 FQGTGA. The CDR3 runs 15 residues. In DNA, the CDR3 is TGTGCCAGCAGCCCCCGGACTAGCGGGTACAATGAGCAGTTCTTC. This gives the protein CASSPRTSGYNEQFF. Full variable domain (remainder filled in from reference TRBV7-3 and TRBJ2-1): GAGVSQTPSNKVTEKGKYVELRCDPISGHTALYWYRQSLGQGPEFLIYFQGTGAADDSGLPNDRFFAVRPEGSVSTLKIQRTERGDSAVYLCASSPRTSGYNEQFFGPGTRLTVL.

The chain recombines TRBV7-9 with TRBJ2-1, with 12 bases aligning to TRBD1. Germline-derived CDR1 and CDR2 are SEHNR and FQNEAQ (reference sequence). V was pared by 3 bases and J by 4 bases, with 1 base of the junction left unmatched. This CDR3 has 15 residues. Written as DNA, the CDR3 is TGTGCCAGCAGCTTGGGACAGGGGGCTTACAATGAGCAGTTCTTC. This codes for CASSLGQGAYNEQFF.

This clone has only one observation. The chain joins TRBV7-8 to TRBJ2-6; 11 nucleotides agree with TRBD1. CDR1 and CDR2 (germline): SGHVS, FQNEAQ. V was pared by 5 bases and J by 2 bases, with 5 bases of the junction left unmatched. The CDR3 is 17 residues long. CDR3 in DNA: TGTGCCAGCAGCCGAGGACAGGGGGCGCCTGGGGCCAACGTCCTGACTTTC. Its protein is CASSRGQGAPGANVLTF.

The chain carries TRBV7-6 and TRBJ1-1, with 9 bases lining up with TRBD1. Unmatched junction bases numbered 4, after V lost 1 base and J lost 4 bases. CDR1 is SGHVS and CDR2 is FNYEAQ in the germline V gene. This CDR3 has 15 residues. CDR3 region: CASSLGGQGSTEAFF. The CDR3 DNA reads as TGTGCCAGCAGCTTAGGGGGACAGGGAAGCACTGAAGCTTTCTTT.

This chain uses TRBV7-2 with TRBJ2-1; the match to TRBD2 covers 7 bases. Germline V gene sequence: CDR1 SGHTA, CDR2 FQGNSA. Trimming at V came to 3 bases and at J to 3 bases, leaving 5 bases not matched to a gene. The length of the CDR3 is 15 residues. CDR3 in DNA: TGTGCCAGCAGCTTGGGAGGGGCCAACTACAATGAGCAGTTCTTC. This gives the protein CASSLGGANYNEQFF.

The gene calls are TRBV9 and TRBJ2-1, with 8 nucleotides matching TRBD2. From germline, CDR1 is SGDLS and CDR2 YYNGEE. V shed 0 bases and J 7 bases; nucleotides not matched to a gene: 6. The CDR3 length is 15 residues. The CDR3 DNA reads TGTGCCAGCAGCGTAGGAGCGGGAGCAGGTAATGAGCAGTTCTTC. Translation gives CASSVGAGAGNEQFF.

The chain links TRBV6-5 to TRBJ1-5; TRBD1 is a possible D gene (6 bases). V was shortened by 6 bases and J by 6 bases, with 12 bases between the two germline ends. CDR1 is MNHEY and CDR2 is SVGAGI in the germline V gene. CDR3 length equals 13 residues. CDR3 nucleotides: TGTGCCAGCAGACAGGGTGTGGGTCAGCCCCAGCATTTT. Amino acid sequence: CASRQGVGQPQHF.

The chain couples TRBV19 to TRBJ1-6; 8 positions agree with TRBD1. V lost 8 bases and J lost 7; bases outside the gene matches: 4. Germline V lookup: CDR1 LNHDA, CDR2 SQIVND (reference sequence). The CDR3 sequence is 13 residues long. CDR3 residues: CASSDRENSPLHF. In DNA, the CDR3 is TGTGCCAGTTCGGACAGGGAGAATTCACCCCTCCACTTT.

The chain carries TRBV3-1 (or the pseudogene TRBV3-2) and TRBJ2-7; 7 positions match TRBD1. The CDR3 extends over 13 amino acids. Trimming removed 2 bases from V and 7 bases from J; junction bases left unmatched: 5. Germline loops: CDR1 LGHDT, CDR2 YNNKEL (reference sequence). CDR3 residues: CASSQFWDREQYF. The DNA for the CDR3 is TGTGCCAGCAGCCAATTCTGGGACAGAGAGCAGTACTTC.

CDR3 sequence reads: CASSLGYEQYV. In DNA, the CDR3 is TGTGCCAGCAGCCTCGGCTACGAGCAGTACGTC. This sequence joins TRBV21-1 and TRBJ2-7; TRBD2 is taken as the D call from the table, unchecked against the DNA. TRBV21-1 has pseudogene status. The CDR3 runs 11 residues.

The V call is TRBV27, the J call TRBJ2-7, with TRBD2 identical over 14 bases. V shed 4 bases, J shed 1 base, and the junction held 9 bases outside the gene matches. CDR1 and CDR2 from the germline V gene are MNHEY and SMNVEV (reference sequence). The CDR3 has 18 residues. The CDR3 reads CASSSGLAGGRASYEQYF. As DNA, the CDR3 is TGTGCCAGCAGTTCAGGACTAGCGGGAGGCCGAGCTTCCTACGAGCAGTACTTC.

The rearrangement uses TRBV28 and TRBJ1-5; possible D gene TRBD1, 6 bases. The germline V and J ends were trimmed by 7 bases and 2 bases, with 15 bases remaining between them. This CDR3 has 15 amino acids. The germline CDR1 and CDR2 sequences are MDHEN and SYDVKM. The CDR3 sequence: CASTRDKAGNQPQHF. In nucleotides, the CDR3 is TGTGCCAGCACAAGGGACAAGGCGGGCAATCAGCCCCAGCATTTT.

The CDR3 nucleotides read TGTGCCAGCAGTTTCCCGCGGGGGGATTACAATGAGCAGTTCTTC. Translating gives CASSFPRGDYNEQFF. The rearrangement uses TRBV28 and TRBJ2-1; TRBD2 matches at 8 bases. Germline lookup yields CDR1 MDHEN and CDR2 SYDVKM. The CDR3 sequence is 15 residues long. The trim removed 3 bases at V and 4 bases at J, leaving 5 bases unmatched.